Each of the 10 T cell receptor gamma chains below was sequenced from the same sample in a study of Vδ1+ human thymocytes. For these TCRs, the target antigens are not known. Extracted RNA was reverse transcribed into cDNA. CDR3 amplicons came from multiplex PCR with pooled V-gene forward and constant-region reverse primers. TCRdb re-called clones from the multiplex PCR reads via CATT. In the table there are 9,000 or so gamma-chain clones, roughly three fifths of which are singletons. Broader study findings: Highly polyclonal TRG and TRD repertoires with Gaussian CDR3 length distributions appeared in thymus.

The sequenced sample consisted of Vdelta1+ gamma-delta thymocytes from the thymus. The subset: FACS-sorted CD3+ TCRalphabeta- TCRVdelta1+ TCRVdelta2- thymocytes. The receptors here all came from a girl under three years old who had congenital heart surgery.

The chain combines TRGV4 with TRGJ1 or TRGJ2. Germline matching of the DNA provided the J gene here, since TCRdb leaves it blank. Germline values: CDR1 EGSTGY, CDR2 YDSYTSSV. The junction had 7 bases not matched to a gene; V was cut back by 6 bases and J by 8 bases. The CDR3 is 11 residues long. CDR3 sequence reads: CATWLTNKKLF. The CDR3 region has the DNA TGTGCCACCTGGTTGACTAATAAGAAACTCTTT.

V usage is TRGV4 and J usage is TRGJ1 or TRGJ2. No J gene was available from TCRdb, and it was assigned here by a germline match of the DNA. From germline, CDR1 is EGSTGY and CDR2 YDSYTSSV. This CDR3 spans 15 amino acids. J gave up 0 bases and V 4 bases, and 9 bases lay outside the gene matches. CDR3 sequence reads: CATWELWSNYYKKLF. The CDR3 region has the DNA TGTGCCACCTGGGAATTGTGGTCGAATTATTATAAGAAACTCTTT.

A note on this clone: Different DNA sequences within this sample yield the same CDR3. The chain is built from TRGV9 and TRGJ1 or TRGJ2. Germline matching of the DNA provided the J gene here, since TCRdb leaves it blank. V trimming: 0 bases; J trimming: 6 bases; junction bases outside the gene matches: 5. There are 13 residues in the CDR3. In germline, CDR1 is GITISATS, CDR2 ISYDGTV (reference sequence). CDR3 residues: CALWEVRVYKKLF. DNA for the CDR3: TGTGCCTTGTGGGAGGTGCGGGTTTATAAGAAACTCTTT.

Turning to this clone: Other DNA sequences in this specimen translate into the identical CDR3. This rearrangement joins TRGV5 to TRGJ1 or TRGJ2. As TCRdb names no J gene, one was assigned here on the basis of a DNA match to germline. Germline trimming cut 0 bases from V and 7 bases from J; bases unmatched to any gene: 6. Germline CDR1 is VINAFY and CDR2 is YDVSNSKD. This CDR3 has 13 amino acids. The CDR3 is CATWDRLFYKKLF. The CDR3 DNA is TGTGCCACCTGGGACAGGCTTTTCTATAAGAAACTCTTT.

This clone was observed a single time. This rearrangement joins TRGV2 to TRGJP1. Germline matching of the DNA provided the J gene here, since TCRdb leaves it blank. This CDR3 comprises 14 residues. Germline V lookup: CDR1 EGSNGY, CDR2 YDSYNSKV. V lost 2 bases to trimming and J lost 4 bases; unmatched junction nucleotides: 4. The CDR3: CATWDAGTGWFKIF. The DNA for the CDR3 is TGTGCCACCTGGGACGCGGGCACTGGTTGGTTCAAGATATTT.

The table lists this clone with a few counts. The same CDR3 is also encoded by other DNA sequences in this sample. The rearrangement links TRGV5 to TRGJ1 or TRGJ2. CDR1 is VINAFY and CDR2 is YDVSNSKD in the germline V gene. Trimming removed 0 bases from V and 5 bases from J; junction bases left unmatched: 4. CDR3 length equals 13 residues. The CDR3 loop is CATWDRQDYKKLF. The CDR3 coding sequence is TGTGCCACCTGGGACAGGCAAGATTATAAGAAACTCTTT.

The genes are TRGV4 and TRGJ1 or TRGJ2. The J gene, left out of TCRdb, was set here by checking the DNA against germline. In germline, CDR1 is EGSTGY, CDR2 YDSYTSSV. The length of the CDR3 is 11 residues. Losses at the gene ends were 4 bases for V and 8 bases for J; bases not matched to a gene: 5. The CDR3 nucleotides are TGTGCCACCTGGGAGCGCAATAAGAAACTCTTT. Translated, it gives CATWERNKKLF.

The genes are TRGV2 and TRGJ1 or TRGJ2. Trimming cost V 12 bases and J 1 base; bases outside gene matches: 9. The CDR3 consists of 12 residues. Germline V gene sequence: CDR1 EGSNGY, CDR2 YDSYNSKV. The CDR3 region has the DNA TGTGCCTCGTTCCCTAATTATTATAAGAAACTCTTT. Its translation: CASFPNYYKKLF.

This clone was observed a few times. This chain uses TRGV4 with TRGJ1 or TRGJ2. CDR3 length: 15 amino acids. The V and J ends lost 0 bases and 7 bases, in that order; junction bases with no gene match: 12. From germline, CDR1 is EGSTGY and CDR2 YDSYTSSV. The CDR3 here is CATWDGRGVEYKKLF. The CDR3 nucleotides are TGTGCCACCTGGGATGGGCGAGGGGTGGAATATAAGAAACTCTTT.

The V gene is TRGV8, the J gene TRGJ1 or TRGJ2. The J gene is absent in TCRdb and was assigned here via DNA matching to germline. Trimming removed 1 base from V and 3 bases from J; junction bases left unmatched: 6. Germline V gene data show CDR1 as VENAVY and CDR2 as YDSYNSRV. This CDR3 comprises 14 residues. The CDR3 is CATWDRASYYKKLF. As DNA, the CDR3 is TGTGCCACCTGGGATAGAGCAAGTTATTATAAGAAACTCTTT.